One TCR beta chain is described in this entry. Its antigen remains unidentified. The data are from a study of cytomegalovirus exposure and HLA in healthy donors. The overall study: Samples from HLA-typed donors yielded about 85 million unique TCRs in an early data release.

Study-wide results and limits: Prior analysis indicated that the majority of TCR beta V segments exhibited productivity approximately 87% or approximately 30% of the time.

The CDR3 covers 14 residues. Trimming pared 3 bases from V and 4 bases from J, leaving 12 bases between. Per germline, CDR1 SGHAT and CDR2 FQNNGV. A multiplex PCR was run with 60 Vbeta primers and 13 Jbeta primers. The protocol was immunoSEQ multiplex PCR, while the TCRdb copy is restricted to in-frame clones and leaves out a portion. Across tens of thousands of clones, the top ten clones capture roughly 12% of the sample. V and J are TRBV11-2 and TRBJ1-1, with a weak D call TRBD1 (6 bases). This clonotype was sampled from a woman in her sixties in good health and CMV-seropositive. The sequenced sample consisted of PBMCs. Written as DNA, the CDR3 is TGTGCCAGCAGCTTGGTACAGGGAAGCACTGAAGCTTTCTTT. Translating it yields CASSLVQGSTEAFF.